The 8 T cell receptor beta chains below were found in one sample sequenced in a study of blood T cell repertoires in COVID-19. TCRdb's copy holds only in-frame clones and misses some; the assay was immunoSEQ multiplex PCR. The table shows approximately 140,000 clones, with less than 85% occurring only once. The specimen sequenced was peripheral blood. The source of these receptors is a human donor in a cohort sampled during active COVID-19.

The rearrangement uses TRBV23-1 and TRBJ2-1, with D uncertain. TRBV23-1 is noted as an ORF with a role that remains uncertain. Trimming pared 3 bases from V and 6 bases from J, leaving 3 bases between. There are 11 residues in the CDR3. CDR3: CASSHGNEQFF. CDR3 DNA: TGCGCCAGCAGTCACGGCAATGAGCAGTTCTTC.

This chain joins TRBV12-5 and TRBJ1-5; possibly TRBD1 for D (5 bases). CDR1 and CDR2 from the germline V gene are LGHNT and FRNRAP. The CDR3 is 16 residues long. V lost 1 base and J lost 2, with 12 bases in between. The CDR3 sequence is CASGLDGGMGNQPQHF. CDR3 sequence (DNA): TGTGCTAGTGGTTTGGACGGGGGGATGGGCAATCAGCCCCAGCATTTT.

This chain links TRBV7-8 with TRBJ2-5; TRBD1 agrees at 11 bases. V lost 4 bases and J lost 5; bases outside the gene matches: 3. This CDR3 has 14 residues. In germline, CDR1 is SGHVS, CDR2 FQNEAQ. The CDR3 nucleotides are TGTGCCAGCAGCTCCGGGACAGGGGGTGAGACCCAGTACTTC. As protein: CASSSGTGGETQYF.

On this clone: Sequence at one end of the junction differs from germline and may be a read error. The chain carries TRBV7-7 and TRBJ1-5; D might be TRBD1 (6 bases). Germline lookup yields CDR1 SSHAT and CDR2 FNYEAQ (reference sequence). CDR3 length: 18 residues. CDR3 residues: CASSLYRQVTSSNQPQHF. The CDR3, as DNA: TGTGCTAGCAGCTTATATAGACAGGTAACAAGTAGCAATCAGCCCCAGCATTTT.

The V gene is TRBV19, the J gene TRBJ1-3; unclear D gene. V was trimmed by 10 bases and J by 4 bases, leaving 14 bases between them. In germline, CDR1 is LNHDA, CDR2 SQIVND (reference sequence). There are 13 residues in the CDR3. The CDR3: CATHNNFGNTIYF. CDR3 DNA sequence: TGTGCCACCCATAACAATTTCGGAAACACCATATATTTT.

The chain joins TRBV6-5 to TRBJ2-7, with 10 bases aligning to TRBD1. The CDR3 has 14 residues. Germline V CDR1 and CDR2: MNHEY, SVGAGI. V trimming: 9 bases; J trimming: 3 bases; junction bases outside the gene matches: 8. The CDR3 nucleotides read TGTGCCAGTTCCGGACAGGGGGGAATCTACGAGCAGTACTTC. Its translation is CASSGQGGIYEQYF.

The chain links TRBV28 to TRBJ2-2; 10 bases match TRBD2. After removal of 8 bases from V and 6 bases from J, the junction contained 6 bases not matched to a gene. The CDR3 is 14 amino acids. The germline CDR1 and CDR2 sequences are MDHEN and SYDVKM. The CDR3 nucleotides are TGTGCCAGCCGTCAGAGCGGGGGGGCCGGGGAGCTGTTTTTT. Amino acid sequence: CASRQSGGAGELFF. The whole variable domain, remainder taken from reference TRBV28 and TRBJ2-2, is DVKVTQSSRYLVKRTGEKVFLECVQDMDHENMFWYRQDPGLGLRLIYFSYDVKMKEKGDIPEGYSVSREKKERFSLILESASTNQTSMYLCASRQSGGAGELFFGEGSRLTVL.

The chain recombines TRBV5-1 with TRBJ2-1, with 8 bases matching TRBD1. Trimming took 2 bases from V and 10 from J; bases not matched to a gene: 5. Germline values: CDR1 SGHRS, CDR2 YFSETQ. The CDR3 is 13 residues long. CDR3 sequence: CASSFQRDREQFF. DNA of the CDR3: TGCGCCAGCAGCTTTCAACGGGACAGGGAGCAGTTCTTC. The whole variable domain, remainder taken from reference TRBV5-1 and TRBJ2-1, is KAGVTQTPRYLIKTRGQQVTLSCSPISGHRSVSWYQQTPGQGLQFLFEYFSETQRNKGNFPGRFSGRQFSNSRSEMNVSTLELGDSALYLCASSFQRDREQFFGPGTRLTVL.